Following are 23 T cell receptor beta chains from one sample sequenced in a study of CD8 T cells in Susac syndrome. It was with random hexamers that 0.5 to 1 ug RNA was reverse transcribed. TCRdb passed the immunoSEQ multiplex PCR reads through MiXCR, listing each CDR3 protein once. The sample yields under 200,000 distinct CDR3 sequences, roughly 96% seen once. Sequencing was carried out using CD4+ T cells from PBMCs. Receptors were obtained from a human donor in good health.

The rearrangement joins TRBV14 to TRBJ2-1; a possible D gene is TRBD2 (6 bases). This CDR3 spans 14 amino acids. Per germline, CDR1 SGHDN and CDR2 FVKESK. V lost 2 bases and J lost 8, with 13 bases in between. The CDR3 nucleotides read TGTGCCAGCAGCCAACCGGGAGCGCTCTATGAGCAGTTCTTC. Amino acids: CASSQPGALYEQFF.

This sequence joins TRBV29-1 and TRBJ2-7, with a weak D call TRBD2 (5 bases). Per germline, CDR1 SQVTM and CDR2 ANQGSEA. CDR3 size: 16 residues. V gave up 3 bases and J gave up 0 bases, with 18 bases separating them. This CDR3 reads CSVDCPILGGSYEQYV. Written as DNA, the CDR3 is TGCAGCGTTGATTGCCCTATTCTCGGAGGCTCCTACGAGCAGTACGTC.

The chain employs TRBV4-1 and TRBJ1-2, with TRBD1 identical over 8 bases. From germline, CDR1 is MGHRA and CDR2 YSYEKL. V dropped 1 base and J dropped 3; count of bases not matched to a gene: 4. The CDR3 runs to 15 residues. The CDR3 sequence is CASSQGQGADYGYTF. In DNA, the CDR3 is TGCGCCAGCAGCCAAGGGCAGGGGGCTGACTATGGCTACACCTTC.

The genes are TRBV20-1 and TRBJ1-5, with D unresolved. This CDR3 contains 15 residues. Trimming left V 0 bases short and J 2 bases short, with 11 bases between. Germline values: CDR1 DFQATT, CDR2 SNEGSKA (reference sequence). CDR3 sequence reads: CSARDSPSGNQPQHF. CDR3 nucleotide sequence: TGCAGTGCTAGAGACAGCCCCTCTGGCAATCAGCCCCAGCATTTT.

This chain joins TRBV20-1 and TRBJ1-4, with D possibly being TRBD1 (6 bases). The germline V gene has CDR1 DFQATT and CDR2 SNEGSKA (reference sequence). V dropped 3 bases and J dropped 5 bases, with 10 bases sitting between them. The CDR3 is 13 amino acids. The chain's CDR3 is CSARDSLNEKLFF. The CDR3 DNA follows: TGCAGTGCTAGGGACAGCCTAAATGAAAAACTGTTTTTT.

The CDR3 nucleotides are TGCAGTGCTTCACCTCCAGGTTACTCCTATAATTCACCCCTCCACTTT. This gives the protein CSASPPGYSYNSPLHF. The chain couples TRBV20-1 to TRBJ1-6; D ambiguous. Germline V gives CDR1 DFQATT, CDR2 SNEGSKA (reference sequence). This CDR3 spans 16 amino acids. The ends were cut back, 5 bases at V and 0 bases at J, with 14 bases in the middle.

This chain links TRBV20-1 with TRBJ1-2; D possibly corresponds to TRBD1 (5 bases). V was shortened by 6 bases and J by 6 bases, with 23 bases between the two germline ends. Per the germline V gene, CDR1 is DFQATT and CDR2 is SNEGSKA (reference sequence). This CDR3 contains 15 residues. DNA for the CDR3: TGCAGTGCGAGCCCCGAGGGGCAGCTTCCTGATGGCTACACCTTC. Its translation: CSASPEGQLPDGYTF.

V usage is TRBV6-1 and J usage is TRBJ1-1; no firm D call. Trimming cost V 6 bases and J 5 bases, with 10 bases left between them. CDR1 MNHNS and CDR2 SASEGT come from the germline V gene. The CDR3 spans 12 residues. The CDR3 nucleotides are TGTGCCAGCAGCCACCGACTGACTGAAGCTTTCTTT. Amino acid sequence: CASSHRLTEAFF.

The J gene is TRBJ2-7, the V gene TRBV20-1; D is ambiguous. Deletions cut 3 bases from V and 0 bases from J, with 15 bases between. The CDR3 runs to 15 residues. Germline-derived CDR1 and CDR2 are DFQATT and SNEGSKA (reference sequence). The CDR3 sequence: CSASNAANSSYEQYV. As DNA, the CDR3 is TGCAGTGCTAGTAACGCGGCAAACAGCTCCTACGAGCAGTACGTC.

This clonotype was seen only a few times. The genes are TRBV12-3 or TRBV12-4 and TRBJ1-5; D is unresolved. V lost 2 bases to trimming and J lost 6 bases, with 2 bases between them. The CDR3 spans 11 residues. This CDR3 is CASSLSQPQHF. The CDR3 DNA follows: TGTGCCAGCAGTTTAAGTCAGCCCCAGCATTTT.

This sequence joins TRBV20-1 and TRBJ1-2; D unresolved. The length of the CDR3 is 12 residues. Germline CDR1 reads DFQATT; CDR2 reads SNEGSKA (reference sequence). Trimming took 2 bases from V and 8 from J, leaving 12 bases between them. This chain's CDR3 is CSARPSYDGYTF. The DNA for the CDR3 is TGCAGTGCTAGACCCAGCTACGACGGCTACACCTTC.

The chain joins TRBV10-3 to TRBJ2-1, with D perhaps being TRBD1 or TRBD2 (5 bases each). The CDR3 spans 14 residues. The germline CDR1 and CDR2 sequences are ENHRY and SYGVKD. Trimming removed 10 bases from V and 6 bases from J, with 19 bases in between. This CDR3 is CASRGETGGNEQFF. CDR3 bases: TGTGCCAGCAGAGGGGAAACGGGCGGCAATGAGCAGTTCTTC.

This clonotype has only a few counts. In nucleotides, the CDR3 is TGTGCCAGCTCACCGCGACAGGGGGCCGGCAATGAGCAGTTCTTC. Encoded protein: CASSPRQGAGNEQFF. The gene calls are TRBV18 and TRBJ2-1; 10 positions agree with TRBD1. The CDR3 loop spans 15 amino acids. CDR1 and CDR2 (germline): KGHSH, LQKENI. The V and J ends lost 3 bases and 6 bases, in that order; junction bases with no gene match: 5.

V and J are TRBV2 and TRBJ2-1; weak D call: TRBD1 (6 bases). CDR1 is SNHLY, CDR2 FYNNEI, per germline. This CDR3 contains 12 residues. Trimming stripped 8 bases from V and 8 bases from J, with 13 bases between. The CDR3 here is CASGAGEHEQFF. As DNA, the CDR3 is TGTGCCAGCGGGGCAGGGGAGCATGAGCAGTTCTTC.

The chain is built from TRBV28 and TRBJ2-3; D remains unclear. The length of the CDR3 is 15 residues. CDR1 is MDHEN, CDR2 SYDVKM, per germline. Trimming left V 2 bases short and J 3 bases short, with 12 bases between. CDR3 sequence (DNA): TGTGCCAGCAGTTTAGAACGTGGAGCGACAGATACGCAGTATTTT. Translation gives CASSLERGATDTQYF.

V is TRBV6-2 or TRBV6-3 and J is TRBJ2-1; D is unresolved. V lost 8 bases and J lost 1, with 18 bases in between. Per germline, CDR1 MNHEY and CDR2 SVGEGT. CDR3 length: 16 amino acids. CDR3 nucleotides: TGTGCCAGCCATACTGGCACAGTCCCTTCCTACAATGAGCAGTTCTTC. The encoded protein is CASHTGTVPSYNEQFF.

The V and J genes are TRBV9 and TRBJ1-6; D is ambiguous. Trimming removed 2 bases from V and 5 bases from J, with 2 bases in between. This CDR3 is built from 12 residues. Germline CDR1 is SGDLS and CDR2 is YYNGEE. CDR3 region: CASSVNNSPLHF. CDR3 nucleotides: TGTGCCAGCAGCGTTAATAATTCACCCCTCCACTTT.

The chain joins TRBV28 to TRBJ2-7; weak D call: TRBD2 (7 bases). This CDR3 is built from 16 residues. Trimming shortened V by 5 bases and J by 1 base, and 18 bases separated the two germline ends. CDR1 and CDR2 from the germline V gene are MDHEN and SYDVKM. CDR3 DNA sequence: TGTGCCAGCAGTCCTATTGGGGGGGCAGGGTCCTACGAGCAGTACTTC. Translation gives CASSPIGGAGSYEQYF.

The V gene is TRBV4-1, the J gene TRBJ1-1; a possible D gene is TRBD1 (5 bases). Trimming shortened V by 0 bases and J by 7 bases, and 9 bases separated the two germline ends. Germline CDR1 and CDR2: MGHRA and YSYEKL. The CDR3 has 13 amino acids. The chain's CDR3 is CASSQDWGGEAFF. The CDR3 DNA follows: TGCGCCAGCAGCCAAGATTGGGGGGGTGAAGCTTTCTTT.

The gene calls are TRBV7-3 and TRBJ2-3; D might be TRBD1 (6 bases). Trimming removed 8 bases at V and 1 base at J, with 16 bases between. This CDR3 is 15 amino acids long. Looked up from germline, CDR1 is SGHTA and CDR2 is FQGTGA. Here the CDR3 DNA reads TGTGCCAGCGCAAGGGGGACCTATCGCACAGATACGCAGTATTTT. The encoded protein is CASARGTYRTDTQYF.

V gene TRBV6-6 combines with J gene TRBJ2-7, with D possibly TRBD1 on 5 matching bases. Germline V gene sequence: CDR1 MNHNY, CDR2 SVGAGI (reference sequence). Trimming pared 0 bases from V and 5 bases from J, leaving 11 bases between. The CDR3 runs 14 residues. CDR3 protein: CASSYSSRVDEQYF. The DNA of the CDR3 is TGTGCCAGCAGTTACTCGTCCAGGGTTGACGAGCAGTACTTC.

V gene TRBV9 combines with J gene TRBJ2-5, with no clear D. Per germline, CDR1 SGDLS and CDR2 YYNGEE. V was shortened by 4 bases and J by 3 bases, with 10 bases between the two germline ends. The CDR3 runs to 13 residues. The CDR3 sequence is CASSSRPEETQYF. The DNA for the CDR3 is TGTGCCAGCAGCTCTAGACCAGAAGAGACCCAGTACTTC.

This chain joins TRBV24-1 and TRBJ2-1; 8 bases line up with TRBD2. Germline V CDR1 and CDR2: KGHDR, SFDVKD. J lost 3 bases, V lost 7 bases, and 7 bases had no gene match. The CDR3 runs 15 residues. CDR3 DNA: TGTGCCACCAGGTCCGACGGGGGGGACTACAATGAGCAGTTCTTC. It encodes CATRSDGGDYNEQFF.